Each of the 7 T cell receptor beta chains below was sequenced from the same sample in a study of blood T cell repertoires in COVID-19. Only in-frame clones appear in the TCRdb table, and some are missing; sequencing was by immunoSEQ multiplex PCR. The sample carries about 330,000 clones, around 90% recorded once. Material: PBMCs or T cells enriched from blood (not recorded which). These receptors came from a man aged 30-40 years who had recovered from COVID-19.

The chain couples TRBV6-2 or TRBV6-3 to TRBJ1-2, with 8 bases aligning to TRBD1. The CDR3 is 14 residues long. CDR1 MNHEY and CDR2 SVGEGT come from the germline V gene. The trim removed 2 bases at V and 6 bases at J, leaving 5 bases unmatched. The CDR3 sequence: CASSYGLTGDGYTF. The CDR3 DNA is TGTGCCAGCAGTTACGGTCTGACAGGGGATGGCTACACCTTC.

The V and J genes are TRBV7-6 and TRBJ2-7; 8 nucleotides match TRBD1. This CDR3 is built from 16 residues. V lost 5 bases and J lost 0; bases outside the gene matches: 9. Per the germline V gene, CDR1 is SGHVS and CDR2 is FNYEAQ. The CDR3 DNA reads TGTGCCAGCAGCCTACGTGGACAGGGTCGCTCCTACGAGCAGTACTTC. Protein product: CASSLRGQGRSYEQYF.

The chain recombines TRBV2 with TRBJ2-1; possibly TRBD1 for D (7 bases). CDR1 is SNHLY and CDR2 is FYNNEI in the germline V gene. The CDR3 has 13 amino acids. Trimming took off 5 bases at V and 5 bases at J, with 10 bases between the two ends. In DNA form, the CDR3 reads TGTGCCAGCAGTCAGGGGGGAGACAATGAGCAGTTCTTC. It specifies CASSQGGDNEQFF. The whole variable domain, filled in from reference TRBV2 and TRBJ2-1, reads EPEVTQTPSHQVTQMGQEVILRCVPISNHLYFYWYRQILGQKVEFLVSFYNNEISEKSEIFDDQFSVERPDGSNFTLKIRSTKLEDSAMYFCASSQGGDNEQFFGPGTRLTVL.

This clone came up a few times. This chain joins TRBV28 and TRBJ2-7; possibly TRBD1 for D (5 bases). The germline V and J ends were trimmed by 2 bases and 6 bases, with 11 bases remaining between them. CDR1 and CDR2 from the germline V gene are MDHEN and SYDVKM. This CDR3 has 13 residues. CDR3 bases: TGTGCCAGCAGTTTAGACAGTTCCCGCGAGCAGTACTTC. Its translation is CASSLDSSREQYF.

This rearrangement joins TRBV14 to TRBJ2-7; 8 nucleotides align to TRBD1. V was pared by 4 bases and J by 3 bases, with 20 bases of the junction left unmatched. This CDR3 has 19 amino acids. The germline V gene encodes CDR1 SGHDN and CDR2 FVKESK. In DNA form, the CDR3 reads TGTGCCAGCAGCCCAGGGCCACCAGGGGGCTACTTAAGCTTCTACGAGCAGTACTTC. Translated: CASSPGPPGGYLSFYEQYF. Full variable domain (outside the CDR3, taken from reference TRBV14 and TRBJ2-7): EAGVTQFPSHSVIEKGQTVTLRCDPISGHDNLYWYRRVMGKEIKFLLHFVKESKQDESGMPNNRFLAERTGGTYSTLKVQPAELEDSGVYFCASSPGPPGGYLSFYEQYFGPGTRLTVT.

The chain employs TRBV24-1 and TRBJ1-2; perhaps TRBD1 as D (6 bases). Germline lookup yields CDR1 KGHDR and CDR2 SFDVKD. The germline V and J ends were trimmed by 2 bases and 4 bases, with 10 bases remaining between them. The CDR3 spans 14 residues. Here the CDR3 reads CATSDSNRVYGYTF. CDR3 nucleotide sequence: TGTGCCACCAGTGATTCTAACAGGGTCTATGGCTACACCTTC.

This clone has just a few counts. This specimen includes other DNA sequences encoding the same CDR3. The chain is built from TRBV7-9 and TRBJ1-2; 7 bases align to TRBD1. V was pared by 5 bases and J by 2 bases, with 2 bases of the junction left unmatched. The CDR3 consists of 13 residues. The germline gives CDR1 SEHNR, CDR2 FQNEAQ (reference sequence). This CDR3 reads CASSLQGNYGYTF. The CDR3 DNA is TGTGCCAGCAGCCTACAGGGGAACTATGGCTACACCTTC.